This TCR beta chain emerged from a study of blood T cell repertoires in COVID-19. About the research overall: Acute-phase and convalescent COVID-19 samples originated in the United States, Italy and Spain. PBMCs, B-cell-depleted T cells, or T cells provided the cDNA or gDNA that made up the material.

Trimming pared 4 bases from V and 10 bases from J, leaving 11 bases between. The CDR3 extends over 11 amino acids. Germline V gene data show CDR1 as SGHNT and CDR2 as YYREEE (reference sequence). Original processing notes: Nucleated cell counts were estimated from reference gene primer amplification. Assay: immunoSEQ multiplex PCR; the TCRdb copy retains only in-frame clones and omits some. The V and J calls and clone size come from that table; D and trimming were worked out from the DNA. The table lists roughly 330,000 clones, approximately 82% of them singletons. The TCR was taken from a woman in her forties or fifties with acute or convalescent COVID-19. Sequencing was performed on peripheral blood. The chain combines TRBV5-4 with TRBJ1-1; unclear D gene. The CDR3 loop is CASSGSRGAFF. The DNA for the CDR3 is TGTGCCAGCAGCGGGAGTCGCGGAGCTTTCTTT.